These T cell receptor beta chains were read from a single sample in a study of blood T cells in healthy people across ages. MiXCR, applied by TCRdb to the 5' RACE reads, yields one record per CDR3 protein. The sample carries about 640,000 distinct CDR3 sequences, about 28% recorded once. The sequenced material came from blood. These receptors came from a woman of 80 years or more in good health. The CDR3 runs from the conserved cysteine through the conserved F or W. A D gene is named only where the DNA matches it firmly. Clone sizes are given selectively: once, few, many, or a class where the clone is expanded.

j_gene | v_gene | d_gene | abundance | CDR3aa | CDR3nt
TRBJ1-2 | TRBV20-1 | TRBD1 | . | CSARETGHYGYTF | TGCAGTGCTAGAGAGACAGGGCACTATGGCTACACCTTC
TRBJ1-4 | TRBV6-1 | . | . | CASSEGGGGSREKLFF | TGTGCCAGCAGTGAAGGCGGAGGGGGTTCCCGTGAAAAACTGTTTTTT
TRBJ2-5 | TRBV5-6 | . | many | CASSYTTVGGETQYF | TGTGCCAGCAGCTACACTACAGTTGGGGGAGAGACCCAGTACTTC
TRBJ2-7 | TRBV20-1 | . | . | CSARQFSYEQYF | TGCAGTGCTAGACAGTTCTCCTACGAGCAGTACTTC
TRBJ1-1 | TRBV25-1 | . | . | CATRGVGNTEAFF | TGTGCCACCCGGGGGGTGGGGAACACTGAAGCTTTCTTT
TRBJ1-1 | TRBV7-9 | . | . | CASSLATGPGSGAFF | TGTGCCAGCAGCTTAGCTACAGGCCCCGGGTCTGGAGCTTTCTTT
TRBJ2-7 | TRBV20-1 | . | . | CSASNRESPPYEQYF | TGCAGTGCTAGCAACAGGGAGTCCCCACCGTACGAGCAGTACTTC
TRBJ1-1 | TRBV11-1 | . | . | CASLGYLDTEAFF | TGTGCCAGCTTGGGGTATTTGGACACTGAAGCTTTCTTT
TRBJ2-7 | TRBV6-2/TRBV6-3 | TRBD1 | few | CASSSRDRAYNEQYF | TGTGCCAGCAGTTCGCGGGACAGGGCGTACAATGAGCAGTACTTC
TRBJ2-1 | TRBV28 | . | . | CASSFPPQGYSYNEQFF | TGTGCCAGCAGTTTTCCCCCCCAGGGCTACTCCTACAATGAGCAGTTCTTC